The sequence of this TCR beta chain was determined in a study of identical twins. MiXCR was run by TCRdb on the 5' RACE reads, yielding one entry per CDR3 protein. There are 260,000 or so distinct CDR3 sequences in the sample; roughly 7.5% occur only once, and around 5.4% lies in the top ten. This clonotype showed up many times. Its antigen is not identified. Trimming removed 2 bases at V and 0 bases at J, with 6 bases between. In germline, CDR1 is SEHNR, CDR2 FQNEAQ (reference sequence). The CDR3 is 14 amino acids. Regarding the study as a whole: Fewer insertions marked abundant cord blood beta clonotypes; young adult naive trended weakly, memory not at all. Instead of following the same donors, the conclusions were based on cross-sectional statistical analysis. Modelling approaches yielded underestimates of out-of-frame TCR alpha sharing between monozygotic twins.

In addition, the sample was reused for a study of yellow fever vaccine responses in identical twins.

The chain carries TRBV7-9 and TRBJ2-3; D gene ambiguous. This TCR came from a woman aged 18-29 years in good health. Sequencing input: CD8+ T cells sorted from blood. The CDR3 here is CASSLPSSTDTQYF. The CDR3 DNA is TGTGCCAGCAGCTTACCTTCTAGCACAGATACGCAGTATTTT.